This TCR beta chain appears in the sequencing data of a study of blood T cell repertoires in COVID-19. Study summary: Sources were T cells, B-cell-depleted T cells, or PBMCs; the material itself was cDNA or gDNA.

Those who participated ranged in age from about 18 to 89 years and resided in 24 US areas. Donors were grouped by their self-reported clinical history. Shortly before study entry, within 2 weeks, exposed participants had met a COVID-19 case. The V end lost 6 bases, the J end lost 12 bases, and 13 bases lay between the germline ends. The CDR3 is 10 amino acids. Germline CDR1 is DFQATT and CDR2 is SNEGSKA (reference sequence). The assay was immunoSEQ multiplex PCR, and TCRdb's table has in-frame clones only and misses some. The sample lists a few hundred thousand clones, roughly 90% occurring once. This clonotype originated in a man under 40 who had been exposed to COVID-19. Sequences were obtained from PBMCs or T cells enriched from blood (not recorded which). The chain has TRBV20-1 and TRBJ2-3; TRBD2 might be the D (6 bases). The CDR3 here is CSAYRDSQYF. For the CDR3, the DNA is TGCAGTGCCTACCGGGACTCACAGTATTTT.